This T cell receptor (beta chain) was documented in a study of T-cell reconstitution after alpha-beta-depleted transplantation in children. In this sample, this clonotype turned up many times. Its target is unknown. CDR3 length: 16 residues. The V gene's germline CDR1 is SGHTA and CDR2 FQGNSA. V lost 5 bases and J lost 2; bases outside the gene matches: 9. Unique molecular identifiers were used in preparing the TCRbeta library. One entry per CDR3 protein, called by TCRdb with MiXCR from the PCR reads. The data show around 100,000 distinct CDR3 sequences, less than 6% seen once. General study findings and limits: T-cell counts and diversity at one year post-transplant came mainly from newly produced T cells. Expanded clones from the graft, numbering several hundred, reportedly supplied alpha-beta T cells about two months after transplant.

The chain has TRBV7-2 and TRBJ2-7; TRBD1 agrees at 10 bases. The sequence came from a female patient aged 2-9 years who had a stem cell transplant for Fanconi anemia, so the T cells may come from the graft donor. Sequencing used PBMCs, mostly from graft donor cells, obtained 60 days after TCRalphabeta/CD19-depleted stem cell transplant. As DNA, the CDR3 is TGTGCCAGCAGCCCTCAGTCGGGACAGGGGACCTACGAGCAGTACTTC. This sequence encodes CASSPQSGQGTYEQYF.